These 2 T cell receptor beta chains were sequenced from one sample in a study of shared clonotypes between healthy human individuals (dated by TCRdb to 2019 to 2021). Library prep was done by the immunoSEQ multiplex PCR assay. The table comes from immuneACCESS by way of TCRdb, which keeps in-frame sequences with V and J called. Part of the clones is missing from these tables; in studies checked, under half for an unresolved V gene and the rest for unknown reasons. The sample profile shows hundreds of thousands of clones; around 78% of them were found once. Together, the top ten hold more than 10% of the sample. The sequencing sample was made of PBMCs. The receptors were gathered from a woman between 40 and 50 years old in good health. Some clones in this sample may be carry-over from other donors' samples.

The chain links TRBV6-6 to TRBJ1-1; no firm D call. This CDR3 region has 15 residues. CDR1 and CDR2 from the germline V gene are MNHNY and SVGAGI (reference sequence). The germline V and J ends were trimmed by 3 bases and 4 bases, with 15 bases remaining between them. The CDR3 region has the DNA TGTGCCAGCAGTTATGGACCCCCCTCCGGCACTGAAGCTTTCTTT. Translating it yields CASSYGPPSGTEAFF.

V and J are TRBV29-1 and TRBJ1-4, with D perhaps matching TRBD1 (5 bases). Germline V gene data show CDR1 as SQVTM and CDR2 as ANQGSEA. The CDR3 runs 15 residues. The germline V and J ends were trimmed by 1 base and 8 bases, with 17 bases remaining between them. The CDR3 sequence is CSVEVRGSGSEKLFF. DNA for the CDR3: TGCAGCGTTGAAGTCCGGGGCTCGGGTTCCGAAAAACTGTTTTTT.